The entry below describes one T cell receptor beta chain. The sample originates from a study of blood T cell repertoires in COVID-19. Participants, about 18 to 90 years old, spanned around 26 US areas. Participant-reported clinical history was the basis for cohort assignment. Recovery meant two consecutive negative NP/OP PCR tests, professional clearance, or resolved symptoms. Assay used: immunoSEQ multiplex PCR; TCRdb lists only in-frame clones, some missing. The table includes over 300,000 clones, roughly 90% detected once. Source material: PBMCs or T cells enriched from blood (not recorded which). The receptor comes from a woman in her thirties or forties who had recovered from COVID-19.

The CDR3 region has the DNA TGCGCCAGCAGCTTGGCGGGGACTAGGGGAGGTAATAGGCAAGAGACCCAGTACTTC. This codes for CASSLAGTRGGNRQETQYF. J is TRBJ2-5 and V is TRBV5-1, with 8 bases that match TRBD2. V lost 0 bases to trimming and J lost 2 bases; unmatched junction nucleotides: 15. CDR3 length equals 19 residues. Germline V gene data show CDR1 as SGHRS and CDR2 as YFSETQ.